The present T cell receptor (beta chain) was sequenced within a study of OX40 agonist ivuxolimab in advanced cancers. Study-wide context: One hepatocellular carcinoma and two cutaneous melanoma patients partially responded.

Germline loops: CDR1 MNHEY, CDR2 SVGAGI. V shed 8 bases, J shed 7 bases, and the junction held 10 bases outside the gene matches. The CDR3 is 14 amino acids. Clones were sequenced by immunoSEQ multiplex PCR, and TCRdb holds only the in-frame ones, with some missing. The top ten hold more than 1% of the sample, which has 60,000 to 75,000 clones, 75% to 85% seen once. As to this clone: The antigen is not known.

Study outcomes and limitations: Clonal expansion by week 6 occurred in CD4+ and CD8+ blood T cells (at 0.1 to 3.0 mg/kg).

Sequenced here: CD4+ or CD8+ T cells sorted from blood, sampled in a trial of the OX40 agonist ivuxolimab. V is TRBV6-5 and J is TRBJ1-5; 8 bases align to TRBD1. This clonotype was obtained from an adult with an advanced solid tumor such as melanoma, head and neck, liver or kidney cancer. CDR3 loop: CASGDRSKSQPQHF. Here the CDR3 DNA reads TGTGCCAGCGGGGACAGGTCCAAAAGCCAGCCCCAGCATTTT.